The 4 T cell receptor beta chains below all came from one sample that was sequenced in a study of response to subunit inactivated influenza vaccine. TCRdb re-called the RT-PCR reads through MiXCR, storing one row per CDR3 protein. The sample shows about 620,000 distinct CDR3 sequences, 10% to 12% of them seen only once. These data also formed part of another study, on T cells expressing NK-cell markers. Turning to that study: UMI-tagged 5'RACE template switching yielded the TCR beta cDNA.

Sequencing used PBMCs from blood, obtained on the day of vaccination. These receptor sequences come from a man aged 50 or older who received an inactivated influenza vaccine.

This chain links TRBV10-3 with TRBJ1-2, with 7 bases matching TRBD1. Germline V gives CDR1 ENHRY, CDR2 SYGVKD. This CDR3 comprises 13 residues. V dropped 9 bases and J dropped 0; count of bases not matched to a gene: 4. The DNA for the CDR3 is TGTGCCATGGGGACAGACCCTAACTATGGCTACACCTTC. This gives the protein CAMGTDPNYGYTF.

In its sample, this clonotype was seen a few times. The rearrangement uses TRBV29-1 and TRBJ2-2; perhaps TRBD1 as D (6 bases). Trimming took 6 bases from V and 4 from J, leaving 15 bases between them. CDR1 and CDR2 from the germline V gene are SQVTM and ANQGSEA. The CDR3 is 14 residues long. This chain's CDR3 is CSVGAPWSTGELFF. CDR3 sequence (DNA): TGCAGCGTGGGGGCCCCGTGGAGCACCGGGGAGCTGTTTTTT.

The chain is built from TRBV23-1 and TRBJ1-5; possible D gene TRBD1, 5 bases. TRBV23-1 is identified as an open reading frame with a role that is uncertain. The CDR3 is made up of 16 amino acids. The V end was cut by 6 bases, the J end by 1 base, with 16 bases between. The DNA of the CDR3 is TGCGCCAGCAGCTCGACAGAGGCCGTGAGCAATCAGCCCCAGCATTTT. This sequence encodes CASSSTEAVSNQPQHF.

The rearrangement joins TRBV5-1 to TRBJ2-1, with 7 bases lining up with TRBD1. The CDR3 length is 13 residues. Germline V gives CDR1 SGHRS, CDR2 YFSETQ. Trimming took 4 bases from V and 9 from J; bases not matched to a gene: 7. The CDR3 sequence is CASSRGQVSEQFF. The DNA for the CDR3 is TGCGCCAGCAGCAGAGGACAGGTTAGTGAGCAGTTCTTC.